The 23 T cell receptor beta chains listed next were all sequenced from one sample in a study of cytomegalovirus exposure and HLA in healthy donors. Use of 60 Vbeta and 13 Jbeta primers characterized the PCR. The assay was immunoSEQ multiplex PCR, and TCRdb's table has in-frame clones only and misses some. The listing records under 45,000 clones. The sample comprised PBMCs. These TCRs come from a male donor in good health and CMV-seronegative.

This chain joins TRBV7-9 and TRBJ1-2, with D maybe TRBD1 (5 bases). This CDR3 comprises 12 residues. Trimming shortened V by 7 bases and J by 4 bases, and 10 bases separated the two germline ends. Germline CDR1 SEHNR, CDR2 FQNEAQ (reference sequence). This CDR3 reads CASIPGGYGYTF. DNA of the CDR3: TGTGCCAGCATCCCCGGGGGCTATGGCTACACCTTC.

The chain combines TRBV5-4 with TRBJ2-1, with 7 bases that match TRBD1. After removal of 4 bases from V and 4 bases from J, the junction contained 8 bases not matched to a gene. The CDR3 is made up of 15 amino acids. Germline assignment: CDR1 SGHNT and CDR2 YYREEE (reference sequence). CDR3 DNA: TGTGCCAGCAGCCTTGAGGACAGGCCTTACAATGAGCAGTTCTTC. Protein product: CASSLEDRPYNEQFF.

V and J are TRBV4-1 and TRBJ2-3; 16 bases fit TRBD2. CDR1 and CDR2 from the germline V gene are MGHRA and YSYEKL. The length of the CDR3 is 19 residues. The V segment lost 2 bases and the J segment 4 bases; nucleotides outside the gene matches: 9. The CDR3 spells CASSQTGLAGGPDPDTQYF. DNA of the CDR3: TGCGCCAGCAGCCAAACGGGACTAGCGGGGGGGCCGGATCCAGATACGCAGTATTTT.

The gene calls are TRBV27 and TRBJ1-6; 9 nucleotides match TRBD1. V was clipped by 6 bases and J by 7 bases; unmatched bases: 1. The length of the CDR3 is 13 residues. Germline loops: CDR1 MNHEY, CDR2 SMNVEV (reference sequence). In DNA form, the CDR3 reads TGTGCCAGCAGAGGACAGGGGAATTCACCCCTCCACTTT. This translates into CASRGQGNSPLHF.

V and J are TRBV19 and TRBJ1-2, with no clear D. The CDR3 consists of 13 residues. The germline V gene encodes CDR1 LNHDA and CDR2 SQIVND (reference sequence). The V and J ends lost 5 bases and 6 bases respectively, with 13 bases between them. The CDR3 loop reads CASSSWTIDGYTF. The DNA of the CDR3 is TGTGCCAGTAGTTCATGGACTATCGATGGCTACACCTTC.

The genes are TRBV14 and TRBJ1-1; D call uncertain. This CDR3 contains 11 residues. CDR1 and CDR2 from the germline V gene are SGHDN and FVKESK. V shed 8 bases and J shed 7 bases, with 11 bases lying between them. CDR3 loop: CASATGGEAFF. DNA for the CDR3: TGTGCCAGCGCCACGGGAGGTGAAGCTTTCTTT.

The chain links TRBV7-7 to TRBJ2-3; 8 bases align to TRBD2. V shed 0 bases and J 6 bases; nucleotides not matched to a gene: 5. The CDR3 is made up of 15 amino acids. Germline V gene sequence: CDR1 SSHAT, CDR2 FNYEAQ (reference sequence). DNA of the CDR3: TGTGCCAGCAGCTTAGCTAGCGGGGTAGGGGATACGCAGTATTTT. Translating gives CASSLASGVGDTQYF.

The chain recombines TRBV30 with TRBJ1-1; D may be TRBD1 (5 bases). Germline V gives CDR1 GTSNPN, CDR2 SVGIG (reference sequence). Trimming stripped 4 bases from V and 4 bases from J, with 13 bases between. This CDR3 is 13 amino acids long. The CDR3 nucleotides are TGTGCCTGGACTGCAGGGCAGGTCACTGAAGCTTTCTTT. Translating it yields CAWTAGQVTEAFF.

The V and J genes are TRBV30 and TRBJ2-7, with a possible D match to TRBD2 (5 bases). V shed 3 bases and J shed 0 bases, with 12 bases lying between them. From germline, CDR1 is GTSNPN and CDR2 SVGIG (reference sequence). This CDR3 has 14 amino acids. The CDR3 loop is CAWSRTGGSYEQYF. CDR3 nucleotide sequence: TGTGCCTGGAGCCGGACCGGAGGCTCCTACGAGCAGTACTTC. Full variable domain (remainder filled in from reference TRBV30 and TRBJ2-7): SQTIHQWPATLVQPVGSPLSLECTVEGTSNPNLYWYRQAAGRGLQLLFYSVGIGQISSEVPQNLSASRPQDRQFILSSKKLLLSDSGFYLCAWSRTGGSYEQYFGPGTRLTVT.

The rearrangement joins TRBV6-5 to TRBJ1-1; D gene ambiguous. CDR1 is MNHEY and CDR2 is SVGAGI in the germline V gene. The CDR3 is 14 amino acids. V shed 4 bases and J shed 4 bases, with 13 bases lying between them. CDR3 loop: CASSWQASRTEAFF. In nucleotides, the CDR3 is TGTGCCAGCAGTTGGCAGGCGTCGCGCACTGAAGCTTTCTTT.

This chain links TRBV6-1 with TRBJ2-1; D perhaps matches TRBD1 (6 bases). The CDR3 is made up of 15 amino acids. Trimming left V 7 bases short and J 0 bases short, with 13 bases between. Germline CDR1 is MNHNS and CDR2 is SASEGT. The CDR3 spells CASTFDRSSYNEQFF. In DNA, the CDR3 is TGTGCCAGCACTTTCGACAGGAGCTCCTACAATGAGCAGTTCTTC.

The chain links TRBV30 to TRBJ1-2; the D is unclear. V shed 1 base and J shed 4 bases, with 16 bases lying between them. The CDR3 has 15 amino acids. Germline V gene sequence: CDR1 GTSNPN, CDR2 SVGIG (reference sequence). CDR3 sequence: CAWSGRPGEGYGYTF. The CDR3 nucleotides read TGTGCCTGGAGTGGGCGCCCGGGAGAGGGCTATGGCTACACCTTC.

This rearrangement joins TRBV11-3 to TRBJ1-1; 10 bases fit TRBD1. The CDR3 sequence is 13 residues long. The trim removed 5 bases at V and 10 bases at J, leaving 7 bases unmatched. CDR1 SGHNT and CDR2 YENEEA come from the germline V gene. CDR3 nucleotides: TGTGCCAGCAGCGAGGGACAGGGGCTAGGAGCTTTCTTT. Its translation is CASSEGQGLGAFF.

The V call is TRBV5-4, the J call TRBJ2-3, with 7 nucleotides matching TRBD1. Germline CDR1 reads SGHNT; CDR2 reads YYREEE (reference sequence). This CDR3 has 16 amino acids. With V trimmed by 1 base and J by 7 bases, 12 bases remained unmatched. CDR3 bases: TGTGCCAGCAGCTTGACTCTGCACGCAGGGGGAAATACGCAGTATTTT. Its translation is CASSLTLHAGGNTQYF.

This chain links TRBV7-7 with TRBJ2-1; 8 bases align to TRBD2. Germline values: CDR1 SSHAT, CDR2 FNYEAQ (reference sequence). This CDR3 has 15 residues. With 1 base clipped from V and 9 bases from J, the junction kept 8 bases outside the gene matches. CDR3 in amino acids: CASSLGFGGGREQFF. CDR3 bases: TGTGCCAGCAGCTTAGGGTTCGGGGGGGGGCGTGAGCAGTTCTTC.

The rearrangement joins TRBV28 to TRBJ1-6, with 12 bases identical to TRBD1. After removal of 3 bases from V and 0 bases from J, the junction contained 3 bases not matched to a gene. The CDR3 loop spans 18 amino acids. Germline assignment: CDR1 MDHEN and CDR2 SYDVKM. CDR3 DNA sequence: TGTGCCAGCAGTTTCGGGACAGGGGGCCCCTCCTATAATTCACCCCTCCACTTT. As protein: CASSFGTGGPSYNSPLHF.

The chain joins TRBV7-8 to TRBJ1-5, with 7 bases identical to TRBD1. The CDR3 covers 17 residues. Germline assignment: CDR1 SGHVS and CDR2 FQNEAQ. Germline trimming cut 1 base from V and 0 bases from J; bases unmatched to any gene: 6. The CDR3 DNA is TGTGCCAGCAGCTTAGTCCCCAGGGGGGCTAGCAATCAGCCCCAGCATTTT. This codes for CASSLVPRGASNQPQHF. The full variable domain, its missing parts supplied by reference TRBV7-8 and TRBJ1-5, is GAGVSQSPRYKVAKRGQDVALRCDPISGHVSLFWYQQALGQGPEFLTYFQNEAQLDKSGLPSDRFFAERPEGSVSTLKIQRTQQEDSAVYLCASSLVPRGASNQPQHFGDGTRLSIL.

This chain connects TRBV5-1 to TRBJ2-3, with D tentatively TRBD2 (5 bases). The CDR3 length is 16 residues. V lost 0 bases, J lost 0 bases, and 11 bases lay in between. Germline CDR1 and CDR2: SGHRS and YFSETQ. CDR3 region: CASSLGGPPSTDTQYF. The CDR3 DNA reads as TGCGCCAGCAGCTTGGGAGGGCCCCCAAGCACAGATACGCAGTATTTT.

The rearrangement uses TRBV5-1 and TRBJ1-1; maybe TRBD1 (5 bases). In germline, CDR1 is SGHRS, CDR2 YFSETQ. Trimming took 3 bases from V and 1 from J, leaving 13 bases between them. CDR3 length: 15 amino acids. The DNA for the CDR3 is TGCGCCAGCAGCTCCGTAGGGGCAGGGAACACTGAAGCTTTCTTT. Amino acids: CASSSVGAGNTEAFF.

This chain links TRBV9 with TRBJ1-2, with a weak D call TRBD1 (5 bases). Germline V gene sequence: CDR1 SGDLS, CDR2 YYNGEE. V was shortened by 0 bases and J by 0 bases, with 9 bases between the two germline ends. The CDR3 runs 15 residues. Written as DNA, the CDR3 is TGTGCCAGCAGCGTAGGGGGGGAAGCTAACTATGGCTACACCTTC. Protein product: CASSVGGEANYGYTF.

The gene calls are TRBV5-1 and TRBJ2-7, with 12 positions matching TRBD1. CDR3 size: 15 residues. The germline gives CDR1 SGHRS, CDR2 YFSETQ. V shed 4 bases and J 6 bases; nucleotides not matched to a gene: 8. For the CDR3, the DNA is TGCGCCAGCAGCCGCCGGGACAGGGGGCGCAGCGAGCAGTACTTC. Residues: CASSRRDRGRSEQYF.

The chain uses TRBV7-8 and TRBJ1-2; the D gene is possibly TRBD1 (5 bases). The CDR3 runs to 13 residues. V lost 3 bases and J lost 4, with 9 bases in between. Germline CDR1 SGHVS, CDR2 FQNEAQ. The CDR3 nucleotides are TGTGCCAGCAGCTTGGGGGGGGTCTATGGCTACACCTTC. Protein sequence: CASSLGGVYGYTF.

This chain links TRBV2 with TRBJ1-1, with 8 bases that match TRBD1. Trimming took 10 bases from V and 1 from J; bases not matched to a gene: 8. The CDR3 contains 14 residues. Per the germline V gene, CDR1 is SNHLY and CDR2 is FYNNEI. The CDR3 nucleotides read TGTGCCACCTCGGACAGGGCAGCGAACACTGAAGCTTTCTTT. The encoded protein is CATSDRAANTEAFF.